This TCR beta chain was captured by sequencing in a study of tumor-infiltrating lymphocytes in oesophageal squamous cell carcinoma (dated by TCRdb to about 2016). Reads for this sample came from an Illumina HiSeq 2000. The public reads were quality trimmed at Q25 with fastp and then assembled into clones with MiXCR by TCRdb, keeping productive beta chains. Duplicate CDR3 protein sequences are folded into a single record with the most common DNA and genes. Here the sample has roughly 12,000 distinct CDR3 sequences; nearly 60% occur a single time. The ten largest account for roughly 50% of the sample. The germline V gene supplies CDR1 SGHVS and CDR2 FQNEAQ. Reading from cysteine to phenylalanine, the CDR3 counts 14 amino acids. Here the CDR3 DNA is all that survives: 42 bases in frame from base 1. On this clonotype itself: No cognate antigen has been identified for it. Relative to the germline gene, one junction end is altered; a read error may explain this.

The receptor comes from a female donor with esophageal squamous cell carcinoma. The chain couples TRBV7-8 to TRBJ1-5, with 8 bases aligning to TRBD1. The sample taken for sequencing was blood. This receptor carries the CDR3 CVSSLGQGEQPQHF. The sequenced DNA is TGTGTCAGCAGCTTAGGACAGGGTGAGCAGCCCCAGCATTTT.